In its sample, the clone carrying this T cell receptor beta chain was seen many times. Its specificity is unknown. The data originate from a study of regulatory T cells in long-lasting Graves disease. Study-wide results and caveats: Examination was confined to peripheral blood, excluding thyroid tissue. TRBV28, TRBJ1-2 and TRBJ2-5 were segments that persistent disease favored.

Time point in this sample: newly diagnosed GD, antithyroid drugs for less than 3 months. PBMCs were the source of the RNA used for TCR sequencing. Building of the TCR beta libraries involved iRepertoire HTBI primers and Arm-PCR of CDR3 regions. MiXCR was run by TCRdb on the multiplex PCR reads, yielding one entry per CDR3 protein. The data contain hundreds of thousands of distinct CDR3 sequences, approximately 13% of them seen just once; the ten biggest clones take up roughly a tenth. The CDR3 sequence is 14 residues long. Germline CDR1 and CDR2: SQVTM and ANQGSEA. Trimming pared 4 bases from V and 4 bases from J, leaving 17 bases between. These data were also filed under a second study, of T cells in Graves' hyperthyroidism and ophthalmopathy.

This receptor was taken from a young man with Graves disease. The genes are TRBV29-1 and TRBJ2-7; D unclear. This sample comprised peripheral blood mononuclear cells (PBMCs), obtained at new diagnosis, from a patient treated with antithyroid drugs. The CDR3 loop reads CSVGRLGLAYEQYF. In DNA, the CDR3 is TGCAGCGTTGGGCGCCTGGGTCTGGCGTACGAGCAGTACTTC.